Each of the 31 T cell receptor beta chains below was sequenced from the same sample in a study of T cells after yellow fever vaccination (dated by TCRdb to between 2018 and 2020). The library was generated by 5' RACE. The instrument given in TCRdb is Illumina HiSeq 2500. TCRdb trimmed public reads at Q25 via fastp, called clones via MiXCR and kept in-frame beta chains. Identical CDR3 protein sequences are pooled into one entry, listed with their most common genes and DNA. This sample comprises tens of thousands of distinct CDR3 sequences, 6% to 7.5% of them detected only once. The top ten constitute 35% to 45% of the sample. The treatment or condition tag for this specimen amounts to: live attenuated yellow fever vaccine strain. Specimen: CD8+ T cells sorted from PBMCs, collected 15 days after the yellow fever booster vaccination. The receptors come from a young man who received the YFV17D yellow fever vaccine.

This clonotype appeared many times. CDR3 DNA sequence: TGTGCTAGTGCCCTCGGTACGGTAGCTTTCTTT. Translating it yields CASALGTVAFF. The J gene is TRBJ1-1, the V gene TRBV12-5; the D is unclear. Germline CDR1 and CDR2: LGHNT and FRNRAP. Between the trimmed V and J ends, which lost 7 bases and 10 bases, there was a span of 13 bases. CDR3 length equals 11 residues.

This clonotype has ten or more counts. The chain links TRBV12-3 or TRBV12-4 to TRBJ2-1; no firm D call. V was clipped by 3 bases and J by 4 bases, with 7 bases between them. The length of the CDR3 is 13 residues. CDR3 nucleotides: TGTGCCAGCAGTTTTTCGTCATACAATGAGCAGTTCTTC. Translated, it gives CASSFSSYNEQFF.

About this clonotype: Just one base apart from a much larger clone, this may be a read error. The rearrangement links TRBV6-5 to TRBJ1-1, with D hard to call. This CDR3 is 14 amino acids long. Per germline, CDR1 MNHEY and CDR2 SVGAGI. Here the CDR3 reads CASSYSALKTEAFF. The CDR3, as DNA: TGTGCCAGCAGTTACTCCGCGTTGAAAACTGAAGCTTTCTTT.

The chain links TRBV20-1 to TRBJ2-3, with TRBD2 matching 10 bases. The CDR3 totals 17 residues. The germline V gene encodes CDR1 DFQATT and CDR2 SNEGSKA (reference sequence). V lost 6 bases to trimming and J lost 4 bases; unmatched junction nucleotides: 16. Here the CDR3 DNA reads TGCAGTGCCACGCCACCTGCTAGCGGGAGATGGGCAGATACGCAGTATTTT. Translating gives CSATPPASGRWADTQYF.

In this sample, this clonotype turned up many times. The chain recombines TRBV19 with TRBJ2-1, with TRBD2 identical over 14 bases. Germline lookup yields CDR1 LNHDA and CDR2 SQIVND (reference sequence). CDR3 size: 17 residues. V was clipped by 3 bases and J by 8 bases; unmatched bases: 9. CDR3 sequence: CASSILRLAGGPHEQFF. CDR3 sequence (DNA): TGTGCCAGTAGTATCCTTAGACTAGCGGGAGGGCCACATGAGCAGTTCTTC.

Ten or more counts support this clonotype. V usage is TRBV27 and J usage is TRBJ2-1, with D possibly being TRBD1 or TRBD2 (6 bases each). This CDR3 comprises 14 residues. V was pared by 3 bases and J by 7 bases, with 13 bases between. Germline CDR1 is MNHEY and CDR2 is SMNVEV (reference sequence). The CDR3 region has the DNA TGTGCCAGCAGTTTGGTTCAGGGGAGGAATGAGCAGTTCTTC. Its protein product is CASSLVQGRNEQFF.

This clonotype was picked up many times. This chain joins TRBV7-6 and TRBJ2-3, with D unclear. V was trimmed by 4 bases and J by 1 base, leaving 9 bases between them. Germline loops: CDR1 SGHVS, CDR2 FNYEAQ. The CDR3 contains 14 residues. CDR3 DNA sequence: TGTGCCAGCAGCTATAGCCAGGGCACAGATACGCAGTATTTT. Amino acids: CASSYSQGTDTQYF.

The genes are TRBV5-6 and TRBJ1-1; D is unclear. The ends were cut back, 4 bases at V and 0 bases at J, with 10 bases in the middle. The CDR3 consists of 14 residues. Germline-derived CDR1 and CDR2 are SGHDT and YYEEEE. The CDR3 DNA follows: TGTGCCAGCAGCCCGGAGAGGCTGAACACTGAAGCTTTCTTT. Translated, it gives CASSPERLNTEAFF.

Many counts were recorded for this clonotype. In DNA, the CDR3 is TGTGCCAGCAGCCCCGGGAGTCATTCTGGGGCCAACGTCCTGACTTTC. The encoded protein is CASSPGSHSGANVLTF. The rearrangement joins TRBV28 to TRBJ2-6, with D tentatively TRBD2 (6 bases). CDR3 length equals 16 residues. Trimming took off 6 bases at V and 1 base at J, with 13 bases between the two ends. Germline CDR1 MDHEN, CDR2 SYDVKM.

This clonotype was seen many times. This chain joins TRBV6-5 and TRBJ2-3; D is perhaps TRBD1 or TRBD2 (5 bases each). The germline V gene encodes CDR1 MNHEY and CDR2 SVGAGI. V dropped 6 bases and J dropped 0 bases, with 16 bases sitting between them. The CDR3 sequence is 16 residues long. CDR3 sequence reads: CASSPLVGESTDTQYF. Here the CDR3 DNA reads TGTGCCAGCAGCCCCCTTGTGGGGGAGAGCACAGATACGCAGTATTTT.

This clonotype was seen ten or more times. The J gene is TRBJ2-3, the V gene TRBV11-3, with D tentatively TRBD2 (7 bases). Germline V gene data show CDR1 as SGHNT and CDR2 as YENEEA. The CDR3 extends over 17 amino acids. The germline V and J ends were trimmed by 5 bases and 0 bases, with 18 bases remaining between them. CDR3 DNA sequence: TGTGCCAGCAGCCTAGGGGGGAGGGCGGCTAGCACAGATACGCAGTATTTT. This encodes CASSLGGRAASTDTQYF.

At least ten counts were recorded for this clonotype. This chain connects TRBV27 to TRBJ2-3; 14 positions match TRBD2. The germline gives CDR1 MNHEY, CDR2 SMNVEV (reference sequence). The CDR3 has 15 amino acids. V shed 8 bases, J shed 8 bases, and the junction held 9 bases outside the gene matches. The CDR3 sequence is CASGGTSGSEGTQYF. CDR3 in DNA: TGTGCCAGCGGGGGGACTAGCGGGAGTGAAGGTACGCAGTATTTT.

In its sample, this clonotype was seen many times. The rearrangement uses TRBV28 and TRBJ2-3, with 7 bases identical to TRBD1. Looked up from germline, CDR1 is MDHEN and CDR2 is SYDVKM. With V trimmed by 6 bases and J by 2 bases, 14 bases remained unmatched. This CDR3 comprises 17 residues. CDR3 sequence reads: CASSTPFGTDNTDTQYF. In DNA form, the CDR3 reads TGTGCCAGCAGCACGCCCTTCGGGACAGATAACACAGATACGCAGTATTTT.

This clonotype was counted ten times or more. This rearrangement joins TRBV6-5 to TRBJ2-7, with D perhaps given as TRBD1 or TRBD2 (5 bases each). CDR3 length: 14 residues. Deletions cut 5 bases from V and 2 bases from J, with 13 bases between. Germline V gene lookup returns CDR1 MNHEY and CDR2 SVGAGI. The CDR3 reads CASSRGPLTYEQYF. The CDR3, as DNA: TGTGCCAGCAGTAGGGGACCGCTAACCTACGAGCAGTACTTC.

This clonotype was seen repeatedly, ten times or more. This chain joins TRBV20-1 and TRBJ2-3; 9 bases map to TRBD2. CDR1 and CDR2 from the germline V gene are DFQATT and SNEGSKA (reference sequence). The J segment lost 5 bases and the V segment lost 6 bases, leaving 12 bases of the junction unmatched. The CDR3 has 15 amino acids. CDR3 sequence (DNA): TGCAGTGCCATCTTCGCGGGAGGGGTCATAGATACGCAGTATTTT. Its protein is CSAIFAGGVIDTQYF.

This clonotype has ten or more counts. The rearrangement links TRBV6-6 to TRBJ2-4, with D unresolved. Germline assignment: CDR1 MNHNY and CDR2 SVGAGI (reference sequence). The CDR3 extends over 12 amino acids. Trimming left V 6 bases short and J 8 bases short, with 11 bases between. CDR3 residues: CASRDPAYIQYF. In DNA form, the CDR3 reads TGTGCCAGCAGGGACCCGGCGTACATTCAGTACTTC.

This clonotype was recorded a few times. The chain carries TRBV20-1 and TRBJ2-1; perhaps TRBD1 as D (6 bases). Trimming cost V 0 bases and J 8 bases, with 20 bases left between them. Germline lookup yields CDR1 DFQATT and CDR2 SNEGSKA (reference sequence). There are 16 residues in the CDR3. The CDR3 here is CSARDLHGADSDEQFF. The CDR3 nucleotides read TGCAGTGCTAGAGACCTACACGGGGCGGACAGCGATGAGCAGTTCTTC.

This clonotype has at least ten counts. The junction and the germline gene differ at one end; a read error may be behind it. The chain is built from TRBV25-1 and TRBJ2-7, with D maybe TRBD2 (5 bases). Germline V gene lookup returns CDR1 MGHDK and CDR2 SYGVNS. This CDR3 spans 11 amino acids. The CDR3 here is CASRDSFEQYF. The CDR3 DNA is TGTGCCAGCAGGGACTCCTTCGAGCAGTACTTC.

This clonotype was seen ten or more times. The CDR3 reads CASSLEGNTDTQYF. For the CDR3, the DNA is TGTGCCAGCAGCTTGGAGGGAAACACAGATACGCAGTATTTT. The chain uses TRBV5-5 and TRBJ2-3; D gene unclear. This CDR3 has 14 amino acids. In germline, CDR1 is SGHKS, CDR2 YYEKEE (reference sequence). Between the trimmed V and J ends, which lost 0 bases and 2 bases, there was a span of 7 bases.

Ten or more counts support this clonotype. The chain has TRBV28 and TRBJ2-3, with 10 bases aligning to TRBD1. The CDR3 covers 16 residues. With V trimmed by 3 bases and J by 6 bases, 9 bases remained unmatched. Germline lookup yields CDR1 MDHEN and CDR2 SYDVKM. The CDR3 DNA reads as TGTGCCAGCAGTTTCGGGACAGGGGTTTCCCATGATACGCAGTATTTT. Its protein is CASSFGTGVSHDTQYF.

This clonotype was recorded many times. The chain couples TRBV7-2 to TRBJ1-5, with D uncertain. The CDR3 has 15 residues. Per germline, CDR1 SGHTA and CDR2 FQGNSA. With 3 bases removed from V and 0 bases from J, the gap between germline ends came to 9 bases. The chain's CDR3 is CASSFYVDSNQPQHF. Written as DNA, the CDR3 is TGTGCCAGCAGCTTTTACGTGGATAGCAATCAGCCCCAGCATTTT.

There are many counts of this clonotype. The CDR3 DNA sequence: TGCGCCAGCAGCCAAGGAGAAACGGGATCCTACGAGCAGTACTTC. Protein sequence: CASSQGETGSYEQYF. The chain combines TRBV4-3 with TRBJ2-7, with a weak D call TRBD2 (5 bases). Germline CDR1 is LGHNA and CDR2 is YSLEER. This CDR3 has 15 residues. Trimming took off 1 base at V and 1 base at J, with 11 bases between the two ends.

This clonotype appeared many times. V and J are TRBV6-2 or TRBV6-3 and TRBJ2-1; D not resolved. CDR3 length equals 12 residues. V lost 4 bases and J 7 bases, leaving 8 bases between the germline ends. CDR1 and CDR2 from the germline V gene are MNHEY and SVGEGT. CDR3: CASSFWVNEQFF. CDR3 nucleotide sequence: TGTGCCAGCAGTTTTTGGGTTAATGAGCAGTTCTTC.

To note about this clonotype: A much larger clone lies a single base off, so this may be a read error. V usage is TRBV7-9 and J usage is TRBJ2-3, with no clear D. Germline assignment: CDR1 SEHNR and CDR2 FQNEAQ (reference sequence). This CDR3 is 16 amino acids long. V lost 4 bases, J lost 2 bases, and 16 bases lay in between. CDR3 amino acids: CASSSPGAVSTDTQYF. CDR3 DNA sequence: TGTGCCAGCAGCTCCCCAGGCGCGGTCTCCACAGATACGCAGTATTTT.

At least ten counts were recorded for this clonotype. The CDR3 protein is CASSWGDPNTGELFF. The CDR3 nucleotides are TGTGCCAGCAGTTGGGGGGATCCGAACACCGGGGAGCTGTTTTTT. V and J are TRBV27 and TRBJ2-2; D possibly corresponds to TRBD2 (6 bases). CDR1 MNHEY and CDR2 SMNVEV come from the germline V gene (reference sequence). V was shortened by 4 bases and J by 0 bases, with 9 bases between the two germline ends. The CDR3 loop spans 15 amino acids.

This clonotype was observed at least ten times. V and J are TRBV27 and TRBJ2-1, with 9 positions matching TRBD2. Germline V lookup: CDR1 MNHEY, CDR2 SMNVEV (reference sequence). This CDR3 region has 17 residues. Trimming removed 5 bases from V and 0 bases from J; junction bases left unmatched: 8. The CDR3 protein is CASSNSGTSYSYNEQFF. The CDR3 DNA sequence: TGTGCCAGCAGTAATTCCGGGACTAGCTACTCCTACAATGAGCAGTTCTTC.

This clonotype was counted many times. The genes are TRBV20-1 and TRBJ2-7; 7 bases align to TRBD1. This CDR3 contains 14 residues. CDR1 is DFQATT, CDR2 SNEGSKA, per germline (reference sequence). Trimming at V came to 4 bases and at J to 2 bases, leaving 8 bases not matched to a gene. Here the CDR3 DNA reads TGCAGTGCTACCCGGACAGGAGGTCCCTACGAGCAGTACTTC. This codes for CSATRTGGPYEQYF.

This clonotype was recorded a few times. The chain carries TRBV29-1 and TRBJ2-5; D is uncertain. V lost 5 bases to trimming and J lost 1 base, with 8 bases between them. Germline V gene data show CDR1 as SQVTM and CDR2 as ANQGSEA. The CDR3 is 12 residues long. The CDR3: CSVWQAQETQYF. Written as DNA, the CDR3 is TGCAGCGTTTGGCAGGCCCAAGAGACCCAGTACTTC.

In its sample, this clonotype was seen a few times. The rearrangement joins TRBV7-9 to TRBJ2-6; perhaps TRBD2 as D (6 bases). The germline V and J ends were trimmed by 5 bases and 3 bases, with 11 bases remaining between them. The CDR3 spans 15 residues. Germline CDR1 reads SEHNR; CDR2 reads FQNEAQ (reference sequence). CDR3 bases: TGTGCCAGCAGCGCCCGGAGGGATGGGGCCAACGTCCTGACTTTC. This codes for CASSARRDGANVLTF.

This clonotype was found many times. The chain combines TRBV27 with TRBJ2-1; 8 bases agree with TRBD2. The J segment lost 5 bases and the V segment lost 6 bases, leaving 6 bases of the junction unmatched. Germline V gene data show CDR1 as MNHEY and CDR2 as SMNVEV (reference sequence). The CDR3 has 14 residues. Here the CDR3 DNA reads TGTGCCAGCAGCCCGGGGGGGCTCCACAATGAGCAGTTCTTC. Its protein product is CASSPGGLHNEQFF.

This clonotype was counted many times. CDR3 sequence reads: CASSYVGGTNTGELFF. The CDR3 DNA sequence: TGTGCCAGCAGTTACGTCGGCGGGACGAACACCGGGGAGCTGTTTTTT. V is TRBV6-5 and J is TRBJ2-2; TRBD2 might be the D (6 bases). CDR3 length equals 16 residues. Between the trimmed V and J ends, which lost 2 bases and 0 bases, there was a span of 10 bases. CDR1 is MNHEY and CDR2 is SVGAGI in the germline V gene.